The TCR beta chain described here comes from a study of blood T cell repertoires in COVID-19. For the study at large: Collection of acute and convalescent COVID-19 samples took place in the United States, Italy and Spain. Sources were T cells, B-cell-depleted T cells, or PBMCs; the material itself was cDNA or gDNA.

V was pared by 5 bases and J by 7 bases, with 20 bases between. The CDR3 loop spans 16 amino acids. The germline V gene encodes CDR1 SGHAT and CDR2 FQNNGV. Per the original methods: It was from reference gene primer amplification that nucleated cell counts were estimated. Assay used: immunoSEQ multiplex PCR; TCRdb lists only in-frame clones, some missing. Clonal size and the V and J genes are those of that table, whereas D and trimming came from the DNA. This table has around 170,000 clones, 80% to 85% appearing once. The sequenced sample was peripheral blood. This TCR derives from a man aged 18 to 29 with active or convalescent COVID-19. The rearrangement joins TRBV11-2 to TRBJ2-2; D perhaps matches TRBD2 (7 bases). CDR3 sequence reads: CASSPIAGARGGELFF. As DNA, the CDR3 is TGTGCCAGCAGCCCCATTGCGGGGGCCCGAGGCGGGGAGCTGTTTTTT.